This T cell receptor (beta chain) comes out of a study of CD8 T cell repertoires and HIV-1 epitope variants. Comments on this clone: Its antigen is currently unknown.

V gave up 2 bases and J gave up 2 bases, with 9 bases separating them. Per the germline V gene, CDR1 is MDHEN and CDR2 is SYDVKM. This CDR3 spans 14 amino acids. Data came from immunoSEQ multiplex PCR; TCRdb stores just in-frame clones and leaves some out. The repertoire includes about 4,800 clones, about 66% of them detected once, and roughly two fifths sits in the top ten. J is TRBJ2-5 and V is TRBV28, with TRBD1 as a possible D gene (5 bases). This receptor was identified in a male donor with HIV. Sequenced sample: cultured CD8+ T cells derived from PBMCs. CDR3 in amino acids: CASSLGSGQETQYF. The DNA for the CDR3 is TGTGCCAGCAGTTTAGGGTCAGGGCAAGAGACCCAGTACTTC.